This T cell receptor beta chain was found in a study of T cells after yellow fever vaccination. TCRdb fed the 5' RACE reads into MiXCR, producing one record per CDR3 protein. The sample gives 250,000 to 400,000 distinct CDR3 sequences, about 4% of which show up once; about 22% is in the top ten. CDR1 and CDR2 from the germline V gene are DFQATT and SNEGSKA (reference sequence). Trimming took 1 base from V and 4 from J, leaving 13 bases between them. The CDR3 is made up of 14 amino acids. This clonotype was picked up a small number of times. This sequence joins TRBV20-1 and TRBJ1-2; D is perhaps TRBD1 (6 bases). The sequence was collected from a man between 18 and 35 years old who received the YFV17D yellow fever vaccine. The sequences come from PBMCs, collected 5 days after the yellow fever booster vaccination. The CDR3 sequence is CSARGAQGGYGYTF. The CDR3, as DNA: TGCAGTGCTAGAGGGGCACAGGGAGGCTATGGCTACACCTTC.